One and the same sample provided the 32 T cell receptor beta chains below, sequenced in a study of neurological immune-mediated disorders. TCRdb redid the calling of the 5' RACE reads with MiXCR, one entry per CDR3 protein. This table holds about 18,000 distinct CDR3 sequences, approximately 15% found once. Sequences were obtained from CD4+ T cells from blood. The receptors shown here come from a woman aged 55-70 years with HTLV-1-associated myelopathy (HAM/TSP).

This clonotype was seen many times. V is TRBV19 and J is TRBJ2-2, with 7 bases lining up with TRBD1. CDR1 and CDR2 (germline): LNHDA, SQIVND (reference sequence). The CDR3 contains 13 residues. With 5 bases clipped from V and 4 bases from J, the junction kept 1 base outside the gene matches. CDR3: CASSDRATGELFF. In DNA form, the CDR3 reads TGTGCCAGTAGTGACAGGGCCACCGGGGAGCTGTTTTTT.

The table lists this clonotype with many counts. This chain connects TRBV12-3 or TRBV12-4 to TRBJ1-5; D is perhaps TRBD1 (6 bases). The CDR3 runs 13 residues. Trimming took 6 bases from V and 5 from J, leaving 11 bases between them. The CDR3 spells CASSGGGHQPQHF. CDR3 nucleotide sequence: TGTGCCAGCAGCGGGGGGGGGCATCAGCCCCAGCATTTT.

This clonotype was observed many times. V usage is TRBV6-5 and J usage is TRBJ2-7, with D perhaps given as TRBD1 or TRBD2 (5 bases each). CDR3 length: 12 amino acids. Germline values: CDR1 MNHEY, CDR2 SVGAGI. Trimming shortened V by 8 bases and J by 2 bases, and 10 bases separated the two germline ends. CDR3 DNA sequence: TGTGCCAGCCGAGGGGACCCCTACGAGCAGTACTTC. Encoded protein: CASRGDPYEQYF.

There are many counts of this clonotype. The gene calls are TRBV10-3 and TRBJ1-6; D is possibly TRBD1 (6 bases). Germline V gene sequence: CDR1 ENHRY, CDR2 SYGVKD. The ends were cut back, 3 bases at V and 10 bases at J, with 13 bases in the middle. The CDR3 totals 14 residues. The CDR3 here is CAISDQGKSSPLHF. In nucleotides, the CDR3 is TGTGCCATCAGTGACCAGGGGAAGTCGTCACCCCTCCACTTT.

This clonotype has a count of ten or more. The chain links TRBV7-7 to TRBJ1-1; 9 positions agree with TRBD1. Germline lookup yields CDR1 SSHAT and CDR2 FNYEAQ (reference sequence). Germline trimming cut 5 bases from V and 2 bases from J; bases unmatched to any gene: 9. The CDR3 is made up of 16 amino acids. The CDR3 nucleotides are TGTGCCAGCAGCCCACAGACAGGGGGTTTTAACACTGAAGCTTTCTTT. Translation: CASSPQTGGFNTEAFF. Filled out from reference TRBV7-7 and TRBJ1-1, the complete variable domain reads GAGVSQSPRYKVTKRGQDVTLRCDPISSHATLYWYQQALGQGPEFLTYFNYEAQPDKSGLPSDRFSAERPEGSISTLTIQRTEQRDSAMYRCASSPQTGGFNTEAFFGQGTRLTVV.

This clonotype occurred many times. CDR3 bases: TGCAGTGCTAGAGTCGGGGGGCCGTACCAAGAGACCCAGTACTTC. Protein product: CSARVGGPYQETQYF. The rearrangement uses TRBV20-1 and TRBJ2-5; D is perhaps TRBD2 (7 bases). Germline V gene data show CDR1 as DFQATT and CDR2 as SNEGSKA (reference sequence). The CDR3 runs 15 residues. Trimming took 1 base from V and 0 from J, leaving 12 bases between them.

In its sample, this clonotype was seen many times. For the CDR3, the DNA is TGTGCCAGCAGCTTGCAACAGGGTATGAACACCGGGGAGCTGTTTTTT. Amino acids: CASSLQQGMNTGELFF. The chain links TRBV5-5 to TRBJ2-2, with a weak D call TRBD1 (6 bases). The CDR3 length is 16 residues. V was pared by 1 base and J by 1 base, with 11 bases between. Germline CDR1 reads SGHKS; CDR2 reads YYEKEE (reference sequence).

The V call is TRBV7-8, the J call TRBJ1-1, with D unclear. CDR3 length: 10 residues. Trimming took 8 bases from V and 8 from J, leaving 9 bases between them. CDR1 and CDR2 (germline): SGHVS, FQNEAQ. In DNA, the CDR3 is TGTGCCAGCCACTCCGGAGAAGCTTTCTTT. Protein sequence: CASHSGEAFF.

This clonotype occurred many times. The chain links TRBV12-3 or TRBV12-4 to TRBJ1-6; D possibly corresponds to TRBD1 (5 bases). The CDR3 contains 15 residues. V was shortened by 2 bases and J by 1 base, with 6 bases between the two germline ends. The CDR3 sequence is CASSLRGSYNSPLHF. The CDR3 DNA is TGTGCCAGCAGTTTAAGGGGTTCCTATAATTCACCCCTCCACTTT.

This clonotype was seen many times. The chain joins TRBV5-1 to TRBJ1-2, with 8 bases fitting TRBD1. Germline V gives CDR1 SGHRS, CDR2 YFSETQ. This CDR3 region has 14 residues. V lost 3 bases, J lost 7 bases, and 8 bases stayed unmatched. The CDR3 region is CASSSQTGVGGYTF. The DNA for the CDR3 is TGCGCCAGCAGCTCCCAGACAGGGGTGGGTGGCTACACCTTC.

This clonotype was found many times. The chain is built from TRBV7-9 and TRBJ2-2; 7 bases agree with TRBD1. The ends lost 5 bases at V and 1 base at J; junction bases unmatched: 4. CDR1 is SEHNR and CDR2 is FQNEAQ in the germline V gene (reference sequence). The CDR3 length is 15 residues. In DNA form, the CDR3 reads TGTGCCAGCAGCACGGGACAGCTGAACACCGGGGAGCTGTTTTTT. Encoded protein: CASSTGQLNTGELFF.

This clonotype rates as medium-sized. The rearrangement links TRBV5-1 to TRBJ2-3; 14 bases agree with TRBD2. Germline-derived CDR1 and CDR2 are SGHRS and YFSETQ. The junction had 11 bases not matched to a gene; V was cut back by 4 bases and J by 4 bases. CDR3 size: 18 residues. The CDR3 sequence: CASSVAGTSGSSADTQYF. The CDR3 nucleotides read TGCGCCAGCAGCGTAGCCGGGACTAGCGGGAGTTCAGCAGATACGCAGTATTTT.

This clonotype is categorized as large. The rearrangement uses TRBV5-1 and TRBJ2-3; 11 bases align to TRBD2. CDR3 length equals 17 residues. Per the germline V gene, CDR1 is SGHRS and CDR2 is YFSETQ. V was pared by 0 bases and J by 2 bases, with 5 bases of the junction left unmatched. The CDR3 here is CASSLEGTSGLTDTQYF. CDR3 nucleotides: TGCGCCAGCAGCTTGGAGGGGACTAGCGGCCTCACAGATACGCAGTATTTT.

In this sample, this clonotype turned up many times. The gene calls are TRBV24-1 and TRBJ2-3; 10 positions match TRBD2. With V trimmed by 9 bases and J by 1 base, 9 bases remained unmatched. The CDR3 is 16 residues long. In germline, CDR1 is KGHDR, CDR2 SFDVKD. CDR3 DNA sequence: TGTGCCACCGCGCGGGGTGGACTAGCGGGCACAGATACGCAGTATTTT. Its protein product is CATARGGLAGTDTQYF.

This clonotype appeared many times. The CDR3 DNA is TGTGCCAGCAGCGTAGGGGGGGGACCCTACGAGCAGTACTTC. This sequence encodes CASSVGGGPYEQYF. The chain couples TRBV9 to TRBJ2-7; TRBD2 matches 7 bases. Germline CDR1 and CDR2: SGDLS and YYNGEE. The CDR3 loop spans 14 amino acids. With 0 bases clipped from V and 2 bases from J, the junction kept 2 bases outside the gene matches. The full variable domain, completed using reference TRBV9 and TRBJ2-7, is DSGVTQTPKHLITATGQRVTLRCSPRSGDLSVYWYQQSLDQGLQFLIQYYNGEERAKGNILERFSAQQFPDLHSELNLSSLELGDSALYFCASSVGGGPYEQYFGPGTRLTVT.

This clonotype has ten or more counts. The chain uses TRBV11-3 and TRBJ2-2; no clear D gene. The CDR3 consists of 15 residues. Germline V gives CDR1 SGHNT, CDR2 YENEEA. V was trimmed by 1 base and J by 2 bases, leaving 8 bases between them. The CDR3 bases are TGTGCCAGCAGCTTAGTCATATTCAACACCGGGGAGCTGTTTTTT. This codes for CASSLVIFNTGELFF.

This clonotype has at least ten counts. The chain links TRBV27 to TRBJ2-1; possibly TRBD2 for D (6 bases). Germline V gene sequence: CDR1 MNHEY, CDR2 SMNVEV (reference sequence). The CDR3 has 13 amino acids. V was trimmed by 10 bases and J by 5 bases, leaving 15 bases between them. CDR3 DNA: TGTGCCACCTTGGCCCGGGGGAACAATGAGCAGTTCTTC. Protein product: CATLARGNNEQFF.

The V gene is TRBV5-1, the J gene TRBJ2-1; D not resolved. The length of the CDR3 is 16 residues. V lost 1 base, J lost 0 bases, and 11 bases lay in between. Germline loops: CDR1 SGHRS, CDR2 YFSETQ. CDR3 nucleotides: TGCGCCAGCAGCTTGAAATTGCGACACTCCTACAATGAGCAGTTCTTC. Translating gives CASSLKLRHSYNEQFF. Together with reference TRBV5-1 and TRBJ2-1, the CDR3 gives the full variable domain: KAGVTQTPRYLIKTRGQQVTLSCSPISGHRSVSWYQQTPGQGLQFLFEYFSETQRNKGNFPGRFSGRQFSNSRSEMNVSTLELGDSALYLCASSLKLRHSYNEQFFGPGTRLTVL.

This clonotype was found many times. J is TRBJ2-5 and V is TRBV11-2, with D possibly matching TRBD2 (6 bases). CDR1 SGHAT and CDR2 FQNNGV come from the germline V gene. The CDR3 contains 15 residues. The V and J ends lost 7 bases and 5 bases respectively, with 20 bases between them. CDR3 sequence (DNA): TGTGCCAGCATACTAGCCGGCGGGCTGACGGAGACCCAGTACTTC. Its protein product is CASILAGGLTETQYF.

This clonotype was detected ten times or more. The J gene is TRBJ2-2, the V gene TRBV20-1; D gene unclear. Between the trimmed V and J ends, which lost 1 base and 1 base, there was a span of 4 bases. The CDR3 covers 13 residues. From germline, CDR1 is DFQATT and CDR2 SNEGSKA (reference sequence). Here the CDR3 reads CSARVQNTGELFF. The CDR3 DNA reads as TGCAGTGCTAGAGTTCAGAACACCGGGGAGCTGTTTTTT.

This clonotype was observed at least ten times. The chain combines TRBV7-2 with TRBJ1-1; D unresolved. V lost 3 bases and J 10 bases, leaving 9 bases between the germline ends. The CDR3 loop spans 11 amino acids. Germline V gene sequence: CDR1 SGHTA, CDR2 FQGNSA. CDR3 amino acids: CASSFEEGAFF. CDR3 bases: TGTGCCAGCAGCTTCGAGGAAGGAGCTTTCTTT.

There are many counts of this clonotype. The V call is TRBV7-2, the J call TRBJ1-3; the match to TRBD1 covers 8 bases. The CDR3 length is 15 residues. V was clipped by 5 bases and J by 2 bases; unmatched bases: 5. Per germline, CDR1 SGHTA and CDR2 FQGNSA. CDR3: CASSPPGGTGNTIYF. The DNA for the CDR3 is TGTGCCAGCAGCCCCCCAGGGGGCACTGGAAACACCATATATTTT.

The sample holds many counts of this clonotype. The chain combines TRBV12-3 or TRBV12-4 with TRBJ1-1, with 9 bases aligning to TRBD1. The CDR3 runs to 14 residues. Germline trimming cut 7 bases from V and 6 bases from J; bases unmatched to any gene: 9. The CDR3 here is CASTWGTGSAEAFF. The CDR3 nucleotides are TGTGCCAGCACCTGGGGGACAGGGTCGGCTGAAGCTTTCTTT.

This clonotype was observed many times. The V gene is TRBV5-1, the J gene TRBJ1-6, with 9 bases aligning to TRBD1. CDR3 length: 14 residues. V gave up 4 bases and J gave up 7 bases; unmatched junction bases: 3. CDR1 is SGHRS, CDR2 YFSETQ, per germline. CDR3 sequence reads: CASSIGQGNSPLHF. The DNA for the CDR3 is TGCGCCAGCAGCATCGGACAGGGGAATTCACCCCTCCACTTT. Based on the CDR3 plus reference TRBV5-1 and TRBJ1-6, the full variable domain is KAGVTQTPRYLIKTRGQQVTLSCSPISGHRSVSWYQQTPGQGLQFLFEYFSETQRNKGNFPGRFSGRQFSNSRSEMNVSTLELGDSALYLCASSIGQGNSPLHFGNGTRLTVT.

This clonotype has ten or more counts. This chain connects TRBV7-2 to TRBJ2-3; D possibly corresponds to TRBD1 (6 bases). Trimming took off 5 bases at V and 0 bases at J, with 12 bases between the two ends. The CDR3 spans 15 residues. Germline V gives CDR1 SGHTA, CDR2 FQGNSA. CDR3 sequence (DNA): TGTGCCAGCAGCCCATGGACAGCTAGCACAGATACGCAGTATTTT. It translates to CASSPWTASTDTQYF.

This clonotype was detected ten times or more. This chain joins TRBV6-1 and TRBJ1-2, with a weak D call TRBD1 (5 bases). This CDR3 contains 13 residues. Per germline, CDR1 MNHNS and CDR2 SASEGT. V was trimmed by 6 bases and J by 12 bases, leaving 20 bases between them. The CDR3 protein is CASRGSRVGFNTF. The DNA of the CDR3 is TGTGCCAGCAGAGGAAGCAGGGTGGGCTTCAACACCTTC.

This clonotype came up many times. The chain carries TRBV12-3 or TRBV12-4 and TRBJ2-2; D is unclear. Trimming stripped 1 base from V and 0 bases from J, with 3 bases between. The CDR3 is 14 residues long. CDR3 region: CASSLEPNTGELFF. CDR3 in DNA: TGTGCCAGCAGTTTAGAGCCGAACACCGGGGAGCTGTTTTTT.

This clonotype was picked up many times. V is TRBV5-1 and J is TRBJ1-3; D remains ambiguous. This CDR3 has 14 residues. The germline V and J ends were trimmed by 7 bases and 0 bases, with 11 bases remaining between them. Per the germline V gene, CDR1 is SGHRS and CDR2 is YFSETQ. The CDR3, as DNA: TGCGCCAGCGACGAGGAGGCCTCTGGAAACACCATATATTTT. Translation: CASDEEASGNTIYF.

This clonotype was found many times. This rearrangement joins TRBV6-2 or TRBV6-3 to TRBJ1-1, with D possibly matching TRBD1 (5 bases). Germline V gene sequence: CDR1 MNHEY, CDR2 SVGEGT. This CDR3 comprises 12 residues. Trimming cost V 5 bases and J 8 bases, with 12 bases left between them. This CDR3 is CASSTGTSEAFF. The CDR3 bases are TGTGCCAGCAGTACCGGGACTTCCGAAGCTTTCTTT.

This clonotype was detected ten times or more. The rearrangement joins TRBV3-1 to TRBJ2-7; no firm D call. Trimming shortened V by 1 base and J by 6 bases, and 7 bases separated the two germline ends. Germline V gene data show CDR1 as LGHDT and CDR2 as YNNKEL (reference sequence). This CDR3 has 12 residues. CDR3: CASSQGPLEQYF. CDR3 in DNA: TGTGCCAGCAGCCAAGGGCCCCTCGAGCAGTACTTC.

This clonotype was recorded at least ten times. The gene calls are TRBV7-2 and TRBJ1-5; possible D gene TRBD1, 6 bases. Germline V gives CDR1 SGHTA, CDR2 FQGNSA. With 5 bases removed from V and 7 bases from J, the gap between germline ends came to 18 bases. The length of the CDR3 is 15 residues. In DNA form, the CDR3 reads TGTGCCAGCAGCGCAGAGGGGGGGAAACAGCAGCCCCAGCATTTT. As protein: CASSAEGGKQQPQHF.

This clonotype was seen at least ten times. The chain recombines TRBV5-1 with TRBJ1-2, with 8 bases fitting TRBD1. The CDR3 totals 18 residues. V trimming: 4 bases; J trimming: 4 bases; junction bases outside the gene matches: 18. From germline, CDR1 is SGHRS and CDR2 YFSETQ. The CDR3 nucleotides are TGCGCCAGCAGCACCGAACCGGGACAGGTTAAACACCCCTATGGCTACACCTTC. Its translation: CASSTEPGQVKHPYGYTF. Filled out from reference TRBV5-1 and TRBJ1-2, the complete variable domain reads KAGVTQTPRYLIKTRGQQVTLSCSPISGHRSVSWYQQTPGQGLQFLFEYFSETQRNKGNFPGRFSGRQFSNSRSEMNVSTLELGDSALYLCASSTEPGQVKHPYGYTFGSGTRLTVV.